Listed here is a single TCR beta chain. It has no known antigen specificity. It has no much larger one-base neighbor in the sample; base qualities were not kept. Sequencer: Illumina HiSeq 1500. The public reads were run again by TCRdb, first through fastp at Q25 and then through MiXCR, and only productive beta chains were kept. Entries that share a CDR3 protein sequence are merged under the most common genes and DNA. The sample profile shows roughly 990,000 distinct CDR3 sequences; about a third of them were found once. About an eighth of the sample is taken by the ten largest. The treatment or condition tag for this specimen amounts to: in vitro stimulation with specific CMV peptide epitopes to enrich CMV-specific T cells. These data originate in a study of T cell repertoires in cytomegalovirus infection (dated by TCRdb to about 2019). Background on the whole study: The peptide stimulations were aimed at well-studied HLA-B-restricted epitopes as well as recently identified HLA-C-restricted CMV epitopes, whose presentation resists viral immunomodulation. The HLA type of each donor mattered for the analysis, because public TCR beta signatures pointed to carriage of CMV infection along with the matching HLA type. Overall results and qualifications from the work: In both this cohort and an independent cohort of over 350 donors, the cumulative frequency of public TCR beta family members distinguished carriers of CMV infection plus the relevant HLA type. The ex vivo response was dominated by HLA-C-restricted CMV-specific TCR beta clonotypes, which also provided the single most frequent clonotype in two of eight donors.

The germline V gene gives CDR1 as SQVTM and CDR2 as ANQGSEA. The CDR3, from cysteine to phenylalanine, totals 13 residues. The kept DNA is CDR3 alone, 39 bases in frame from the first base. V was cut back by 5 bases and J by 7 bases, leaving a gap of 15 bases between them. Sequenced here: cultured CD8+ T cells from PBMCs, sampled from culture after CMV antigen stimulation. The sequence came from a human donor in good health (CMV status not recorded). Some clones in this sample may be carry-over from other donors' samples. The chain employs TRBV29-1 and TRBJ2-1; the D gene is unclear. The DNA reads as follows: TGCAGCGTTCGACTCCCCAACGGGAATGAGCAGTTCTTC. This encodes CSVRLPNGNEQFF.